This T cell receptor (beta chain) was captured in a study of blood T cell repertoires in COVID-19. Background on the study: The study drew acute and convalescent COVID-19 samples from the United States, Italy and Spain. T cells, B-cell-depleted T cells, or PBMCs provided the cDNA or gDNA that served as material.

Source study methods: Reference gene primer amplification gave estimated nucleated cell counts. Libraries were prepared by immunoSEQ multiplex PCR; TCRdb keeps only in-frame clonotypes and omits some of them. The V and J calls and clone size are taken from that table; D and trimming were inferred from the DNA. The sample yields some 30,000 clones, approximately 85% seen once. The V gene's germline CDR1 is LNHDA and CDR2 SQIVND (reference sequence). This CDR3 is built from 15 residues. Unmatched junction bases numbered 5, after V lost 7 bases and J lost 1 base. This TCR came from a man in his 60s with active COVID-19. The sequenced sample consisted of peripheral blood. V is TRBV19 and J is TRBJ2-3; TRBD2 agrees at 10 bases. The CDR3 DNA reads TGTGCCAGTACGAGACTAGCGGGCGGCACAGATACGCAGTATTTT. It is translated as CASTRLAGGTDTQYF. Together with reference TRBV19 and TRBJ2-3, the CDR3 gives the full variable domain: DGGITQSPKYLFRKEGQNVTLSCEQNLNHDAMYWYRQDPGQGLRLIYYSQIVNDFQKGDIAEGYSVSREKKESFPLTVTSAQKNPTAFYLCASTRLAGGTDTQYFGPGTRLTVL.